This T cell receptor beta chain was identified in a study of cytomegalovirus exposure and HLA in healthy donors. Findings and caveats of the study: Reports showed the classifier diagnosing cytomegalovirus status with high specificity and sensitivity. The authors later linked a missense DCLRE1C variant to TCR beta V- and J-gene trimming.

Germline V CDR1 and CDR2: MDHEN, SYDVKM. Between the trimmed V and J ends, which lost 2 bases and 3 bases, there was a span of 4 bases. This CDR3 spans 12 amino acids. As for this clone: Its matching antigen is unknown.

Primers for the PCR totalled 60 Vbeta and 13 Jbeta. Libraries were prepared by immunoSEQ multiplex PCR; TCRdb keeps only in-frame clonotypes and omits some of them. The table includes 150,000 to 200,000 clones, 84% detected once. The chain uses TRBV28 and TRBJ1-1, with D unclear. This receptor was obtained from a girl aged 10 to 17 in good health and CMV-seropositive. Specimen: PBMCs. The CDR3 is CASSLEDTEAFF. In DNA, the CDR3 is TGTGCCAGCAGTTTAGAGGACACTGAAGCTTTCTTT.